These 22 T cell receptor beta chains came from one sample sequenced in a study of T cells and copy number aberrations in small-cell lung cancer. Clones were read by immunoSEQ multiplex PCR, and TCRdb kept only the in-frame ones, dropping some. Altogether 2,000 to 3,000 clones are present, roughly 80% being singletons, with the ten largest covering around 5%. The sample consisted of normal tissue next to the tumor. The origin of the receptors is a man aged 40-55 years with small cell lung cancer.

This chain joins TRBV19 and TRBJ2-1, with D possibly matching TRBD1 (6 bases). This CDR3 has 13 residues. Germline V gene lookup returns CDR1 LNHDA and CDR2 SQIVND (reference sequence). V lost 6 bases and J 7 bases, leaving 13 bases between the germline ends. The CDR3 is CASSDRSLNEQFF. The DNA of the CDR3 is TGTGCCAGTAGCGACAGGTCTCTAAATGAGCAGTTCTTC.

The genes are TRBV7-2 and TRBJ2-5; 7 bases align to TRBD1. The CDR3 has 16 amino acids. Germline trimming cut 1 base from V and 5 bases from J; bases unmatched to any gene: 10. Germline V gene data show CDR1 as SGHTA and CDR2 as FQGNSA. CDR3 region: CASSLEWTGWGETQYF. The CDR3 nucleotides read TGTGCCAGCAGCTTAGAATGGACAGGATGGGGGGAGACCCAGTACTTC.

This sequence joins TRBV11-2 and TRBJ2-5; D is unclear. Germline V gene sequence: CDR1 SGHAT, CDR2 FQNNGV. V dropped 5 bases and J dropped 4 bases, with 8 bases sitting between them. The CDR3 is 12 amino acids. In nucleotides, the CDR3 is TGTGCCAGCAGCCAAATCACAGAGACCCAGTACTTC. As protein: CASSQITETQYF.

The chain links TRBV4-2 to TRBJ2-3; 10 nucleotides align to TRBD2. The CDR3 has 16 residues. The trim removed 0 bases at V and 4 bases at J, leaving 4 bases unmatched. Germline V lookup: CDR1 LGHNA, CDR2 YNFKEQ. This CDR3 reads CASSQETSGTPDTQYF. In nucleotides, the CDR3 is TGTGCCAGCAGCCAAGAAACTAGCGGGACCCCAGATACGCAGTATTTT.

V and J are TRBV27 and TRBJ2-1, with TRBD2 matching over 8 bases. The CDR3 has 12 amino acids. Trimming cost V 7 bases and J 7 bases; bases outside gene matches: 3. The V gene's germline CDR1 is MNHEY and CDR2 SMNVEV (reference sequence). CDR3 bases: TGTGCCAGCAAGAAGCGGGAGAATGAGCAGTTCTTC. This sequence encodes CASKKRENEQFF.

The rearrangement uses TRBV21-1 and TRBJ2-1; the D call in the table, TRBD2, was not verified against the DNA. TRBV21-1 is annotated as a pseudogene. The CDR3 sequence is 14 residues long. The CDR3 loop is CASSSRLANNEQFF. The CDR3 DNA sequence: TGTGCCAGCAGCAGCCGACTAGCAAACAATGAGCAGTTCTTC.

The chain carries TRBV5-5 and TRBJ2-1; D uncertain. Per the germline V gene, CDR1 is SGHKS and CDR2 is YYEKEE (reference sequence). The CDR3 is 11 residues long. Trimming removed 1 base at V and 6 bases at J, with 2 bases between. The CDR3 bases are TGTGCCAGCAGCTTGACCAATGAGCAGTTCTTC. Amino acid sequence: CASSLTNEQFF.

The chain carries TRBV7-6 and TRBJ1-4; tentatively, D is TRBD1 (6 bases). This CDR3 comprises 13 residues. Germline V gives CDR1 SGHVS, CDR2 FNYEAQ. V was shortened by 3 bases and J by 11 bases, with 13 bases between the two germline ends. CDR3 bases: TGTGCCAGCAGCTTGGATCTAACAGGGAAACTGTTTTTT. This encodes CASSLDLTGKLFF. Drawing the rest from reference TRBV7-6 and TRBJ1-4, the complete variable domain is GAGVSQSPRYKVTKRGQDVALRCDPISGHVSLYWYRQALGQGPEFLTYFNYEAQQDKSGLPNDRFSAERPEGSISTLTIQRTEQRDSAMYRCASSLDLTGKLFFGSGTQLSVL.

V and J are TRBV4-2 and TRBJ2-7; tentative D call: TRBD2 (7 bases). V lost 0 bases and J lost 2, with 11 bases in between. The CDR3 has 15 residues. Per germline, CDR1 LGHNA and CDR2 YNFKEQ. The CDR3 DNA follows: TGTGCCAGCAGCCAAGATGAAGGGGGGGCCTACGAGCAGTACTTC. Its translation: CASSQDEGGAYEQYF.

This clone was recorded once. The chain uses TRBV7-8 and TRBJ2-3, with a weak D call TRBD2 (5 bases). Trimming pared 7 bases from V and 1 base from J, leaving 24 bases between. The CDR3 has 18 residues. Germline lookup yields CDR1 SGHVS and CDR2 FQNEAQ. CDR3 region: CASTKTWTPQDGTDTQYF. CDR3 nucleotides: TGTGCCAGCACCAAAACCTGGACTCCTCAGGATGGCACAGATACGCAGTATTTT.

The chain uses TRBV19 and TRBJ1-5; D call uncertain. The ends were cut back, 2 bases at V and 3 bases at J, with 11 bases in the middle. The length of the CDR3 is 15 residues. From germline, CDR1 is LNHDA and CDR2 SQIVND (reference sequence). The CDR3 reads CASSIRFDSNQPQHF. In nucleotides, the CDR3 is TGTGCCAGTAGTATAAGGTTTGATTCCAATCAGCCCCAGCATTTT.

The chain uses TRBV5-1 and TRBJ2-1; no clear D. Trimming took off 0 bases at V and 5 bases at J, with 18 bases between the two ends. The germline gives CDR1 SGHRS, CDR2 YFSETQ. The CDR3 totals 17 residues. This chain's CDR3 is CASSLAVMSLGNNEQFF. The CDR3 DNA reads TGCGCCAGCAGCTTGGCCGTAATGTCTCTGGGGAACAATGAGCAGTTCTTC. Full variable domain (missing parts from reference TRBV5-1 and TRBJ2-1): KAGVTQTPRYLIKTRGQQVTLSCSPISGHRSVSWYQQTPGQGLQFLFEYFSETQRNKGNFPGRFSGRQFSNSRSEMNVSTLELGDSALYLCASSLAVMSLGNNEQFFGPGTRLTVL.

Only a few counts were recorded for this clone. This CDR3 is CASSPWTSANYEQYF. For the CDR3, the DNA is TGTGCCAGCAGCCCCTGGACTAGCGCCAACTACGAGCAGTACTTC. J is TRBJ2-7 and V is TRBV7-6; 9 positions agree with TRBD2. This CDR3 region has 15 residues. CDR1 and CDR2 from the germline V gene are SGHVS and FNYEAQ. J was trimmed by 3 bases and V by 5 bases; bases with no gene match: 8.

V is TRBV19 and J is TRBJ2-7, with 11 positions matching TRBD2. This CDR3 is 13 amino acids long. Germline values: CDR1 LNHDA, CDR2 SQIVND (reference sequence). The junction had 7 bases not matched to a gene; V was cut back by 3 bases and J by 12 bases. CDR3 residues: CASSIGTSGTPYF. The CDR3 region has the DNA TGTGCCAGTAGTATCGGGACTAGCGGCACGCCGTACTTC.

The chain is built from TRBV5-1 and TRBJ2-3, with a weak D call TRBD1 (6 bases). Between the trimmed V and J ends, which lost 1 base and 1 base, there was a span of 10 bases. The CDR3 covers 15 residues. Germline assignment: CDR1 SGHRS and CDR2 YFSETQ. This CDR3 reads CASSLTGKGTDTQYF. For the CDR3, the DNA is TGCGCCAGCAGCTTGACAGGGAAGGGCACAGATACGCAGTATTTT.

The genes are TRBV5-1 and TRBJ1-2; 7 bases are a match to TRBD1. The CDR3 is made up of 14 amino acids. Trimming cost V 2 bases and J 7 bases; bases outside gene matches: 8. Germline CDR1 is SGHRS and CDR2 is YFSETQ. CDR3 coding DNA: TGCGCCAGCAGCTTTCAAGTCAGGGGGGCTGGCTACACCTTC. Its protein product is CASSFQVRGAGYTF.

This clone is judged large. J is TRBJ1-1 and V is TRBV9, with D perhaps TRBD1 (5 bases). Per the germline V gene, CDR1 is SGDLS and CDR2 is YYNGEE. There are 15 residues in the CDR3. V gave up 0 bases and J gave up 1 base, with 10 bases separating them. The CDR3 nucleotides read TGTGCCAGCAGCGTAGGTGGAGGGGCGAACACTGAAGCTTTCTTT. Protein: CASSVGGGANTEAFF.

CDR3 loop: CASSPSPASGYNEQFF. As DNA, the CDR3 is TGTGCCAGCAGCCCCTCCCCGGCTAGCGGGTACAATGAGCAGTTCTTC. The chain has TRBV11-3 and TRBJ2-1; 8 positions agree with TRBD2. V was pared by 5 bases and J by 4 bases, with 10 bases of the junction left unmatched. CDR1 and CDR2 from the germline V gene are SGHNT and YENEEA. The CDR3 runs 16 residues.

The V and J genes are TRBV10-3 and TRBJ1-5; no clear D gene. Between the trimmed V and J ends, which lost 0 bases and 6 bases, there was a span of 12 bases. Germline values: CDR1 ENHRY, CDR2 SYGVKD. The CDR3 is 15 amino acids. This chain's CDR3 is CAISESSGRAQPQHF. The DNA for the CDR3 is TGTGCCATCAGTGAGTCGTCGGGTAGGGCTCAGCCCCAGCATTTT.

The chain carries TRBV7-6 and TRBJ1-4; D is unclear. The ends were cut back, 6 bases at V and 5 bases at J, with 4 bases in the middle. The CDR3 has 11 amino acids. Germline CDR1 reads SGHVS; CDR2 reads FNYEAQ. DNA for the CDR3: TGTGCCAGCAGTGAAAATGAAAAACTGTTTTTT. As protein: CASSENEKLFF.

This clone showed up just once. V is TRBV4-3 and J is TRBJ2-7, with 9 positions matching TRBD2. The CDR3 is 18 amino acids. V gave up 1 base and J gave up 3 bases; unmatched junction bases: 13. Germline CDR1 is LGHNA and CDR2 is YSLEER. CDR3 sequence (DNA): TGCGCCAGCAGCCAAGTCCCCACGACTAGCGGTGGAAACTACGAGCAGTACTTC. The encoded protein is CASSQVPTTSGGNYEQYF.

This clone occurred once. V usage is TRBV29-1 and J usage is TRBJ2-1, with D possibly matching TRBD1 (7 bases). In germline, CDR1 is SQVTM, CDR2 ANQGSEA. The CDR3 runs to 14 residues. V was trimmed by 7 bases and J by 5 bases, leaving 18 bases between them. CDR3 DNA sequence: TGCAGCGCCGGGGGCAGGGGGGTAAACAATGAGCAGTTCTTC. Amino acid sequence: CSAGGRGVNNEQFF.